A single sample gave rise to the 5 T cell receptor beta chains below, sequenced in a study of OX40 agonist ivuxolimab in advanced cancers. Here immunoSEQ multiplex PCR was the method, and the copy in TCRdb shows in-frame clones only, minus some. The sample gives roughly 15,000 clones, around 93% of which show up once; around a fifth is in the top ten. Source: CD4+ or CD8+ T cells sorted from blood, taken in a trial of the OX40 agonist ivuxolimab. These receptors were taken from an adult with an advanced solid tumor such as melanoma, head and neck, liver or kidney cancer.

The chain combines TRBV9 with TRBJ2-6; no clear D gene. Per germline, CDR1 SGDLS and CDR2 YYNGEE. V dropped 0 bases and J dropped 0 bases, with 4 bases sitting between them. The CDR3 extends over 15 amino acids. The CDR3 here is CASSVGGSGANVLTF. CDR3 bases: TGTGCCAGCAGCGTAGGCGGCTCTGGGGCCAACGTCCTGACTTTC.

V usage is TRBV4-1 and J usage is TRBJ1-5; no clear D. V was shortened by 1 base and J by 2 bases, with 6 bases between the two germline ends. The CDR3 sequence is 14 residues long. CDR1 is MGHRA and CDR2 is YSYEKL in the germline V gene. CDR3 sequence: CASSQAHGNQPQHF. The CDR3 nucleotides are TGCGCCAGCAGCCAAGCCCACGGCAATCAGCCCCAGCATTTT.

This sequence joins TRBV28 and TRBJ1-1; 9 bases map to TRBD1. CDR1 and CDR2 from the germline V gene are MDHEN and SYDVKM. The CDR3 length is 15 residues. Trimming took 3 bases from V and 1 from J; bases not matched to a gene: 3. As DNA, the CDR3 is TGTGCCAGCAGTTTGTACAGGGGGCAGAACACTGAAGCTTTCTTT. Amino acid sequence: CASSLYRGQNTEAFF.

The chain has TRBV27 and TRBJ2-7, with 12 bases fitting TRBD2. Germline loops: CDR1 MNHEY, CDR2 SMNVEV (reference sequence). This CDR3 has 16 residues. V was pared by 2 bases and J by 3 bases, with 5 bases of the junction left unmatched. The CDR3 DNA sequence: TGTGCCAGCAGTTTAACCGGACTAGCGGGAAGCTACGAGCAGTACTTC. Its translation: CASSLTGLAGSYEQYF.

The chain carries TRBV4-1 and TRBJ1-1; no reliable D call. Germline lookup yields CDR1 MGHRA and CDR2 YSYEKL. The CDR3 has 10 amino acids. Between the trimmed V and J ends, which lost 5 bases and 13 bases, there was a span of 11 bases. CDR3 sequence (DNA): TGCGCCAGCAGCTTCGGCACTATTTTCTTT. Protein sequence: CASSFGTIFF.